Shown below are 30 T cell receptor beta chains from a single sample sequenced in a study of chemoradiotherapy in HPV16-positive cancers. Clones were sequenced by immunoSEQ multiplex PCR, and TCRdb holds only the in-frame ones, with some missing. The sample holds 8,100 or so clones, 71% seen once. Collection of the sample occurred from a patient who underwent chemoradiotherapy. These TCRs come from a human donor with HPV-associated anogenital cancer.

This clone was counted only a few times. The rearrangement joins TRBV4-3 to TRBJ1-3; no firm D call. Germline loops: CDR1 LGHNA, CDR2 YSLEER. This CDR3 spans 13 amino acids. With 1 base removed from V and 8 bases from J, the gap between germline ends came to 9 bases. CDR3 region: CASSQGWQDTIYF. CDR3 sequence (DNA): TGCGCCAGCAGCCAAGGATGGCAGGACACCATATATTTT.

The V gene is TRBV5-4, the J gene TRBJ2-3; TRBD2 matches at 10 bases. The CDR3 has 15 residues. The J segment lost 1 base and the V segment lost 4 bases, leaving 3 bases of the junction unmatched. Germline V lookup: CDR1 SGHNT, CDR2 YYREEE (reference sequence). As DNA, the CDR3 is TGTGCCAGCAGCCCCCTAGCGGGGGGCACAGATACGCAGTATTTT. Its protein product is CASSPLAGGTDTQYF.

In this sample, this clone turned up once. The chain joins TRBV19 to TRBJ2-7; perhaps TRBD2 as D (7 bases). CDR3 length: 16 amino acids. V was shortened by 5 bases and J by 10 bases, with 27 bases between the two germline ends. Per germline, CDR1 LNHDA and CDR2 SQIVND (reference sequence). DNA for the CDR3: TGTGCCAGTAGTTCTAATGGGGGGGCGCAAGGAAGGCGACAGTACTTC. This gives the protein CASSSNGGAQGRRQYF.

The chain is built from TRBV4-2 and TRBJ1-2; no clear D gene. V lost 3 bases and J lost 3, with 14 bases in between. The CDR3 covers 15 residues. CDR1 is LGHNA and CDR2 is YNFKEQ in the germline V gene. CDR3 region: CASSHSGRIDYGYTF. CDR3 nucleotide sequence: TGTGCCAGCAGCCACTCCGGACGGATTGACTATGGCTACACCTTC.

The chain has TRBV6-1 and TRBJ2-4; 10 nucleotides agree with TRBD1. This CDR3 contains 13 residues. V was pared by 9 bases and J by 7 bases, with 6 bases of the junction left unmatched. CDR1 and CDR2 from the germline V gene are MNHNS and SASEGT. The CDR3, as DNA: TGTGCCAGTCGTCCGGGACAGGGGAACATTCAGTACTTC. This translates into CASRPGQGNIQYF.

This chain links TRBV28 with TRBJ2-5; 9 bases map to TRBD1. V was clipped by 1 base and J by 5 bases; unmatched bases: 5. This CDR3 is built from 15 residues. CDR1 is MDHEN, CDR2 SYDVKM, per germline. The DNA of the CDR3 is TGTGCCAGCAGTTTATACAGGGGGCTCATGGAGACCCAGTACTTC. Protein: CASSLYRGLMETQYF.

The chain couples TRBV5-1 to TRBJ2-3; D remains ambiguous. The CDR3 has 13 residues. CDR1 SGHRS and CDR2 YFSETQ come from the germline V gene. The V gene lost 4 bases and the J gene lost 1 base, with 7 bases spanning the gap. Here the CDR3 DNA reads TGCGCCAGCAGCCCCGATCGCACAGATACGCAGTATTTT. This translates into CASSPDRTDTQYF.

The CDR3 protein is CASSVPGLESDTQYF. CDR3 nucleotide sequence: TGTGCCAGCAGCGTACCGGGACTAGAGTCAGATACGCAGTATTTT. V and J are TRBV7-6 and TRBJ2-3; 8 bases fit TRBD2. The germline V gene encodes CDR1 SGHVS and CDR2 FNYEAQ. The CDR3 has 15 residues. Trimming removed 5 bases from V and 4 bases from J; junction bases left unmatched: 8.

The chain combines TRBV21-1 with TRBJ1-1; TRBD1, the table's D call, lacks a check against the DNA. TRBV21-1 counts as a pseudogene. This CDR3 is built from 17 residues. The CDR3: CASSTKGQAHGPSEAFF. The CDR3 DNA is TGTGCCAGCAGCACGAAGGGACAGGCCCACGGCCCGAGTGAAGCTTTCTTT.

This clone was seen more than once but under ten times. The V and J genes are TRBV11-2 and TRBJ1-1; D not resolved. V was clipped by 1 base and J by 2 bases, with 8 bases between them. This CDR3 has 14 amino acids. Germline V CDR1 and CDR2: SGHAT, FQNNGV. In nucleotides, the CDR3 is TGTGCCAGCAGCTTAGTGCCGATTAACACTGAAGCTTTCTTT. Translation gives CASSLVPINTEAFF.

J is TRBJ1-6 and V is TRBV7-2; D remains unclear. Germline-derived CDR1 and CDR2 are SGHTA and FQGNSA. The CDR3 spans 17 residues. V was clipped by 3 bases and J by 4 bases, with 16 bases between them. The CDR3 DNA is TGTGCCAGCAGCTTGCGGCCGGCAGAATTTTATAATTCACCCCTCCACTTT. Protein product: CASSLRPAEFYNSPLHF.

The chain carries TRBV30 and TRBJ1-1; no definite D call. The CDR3 extends over 13 amino acids. V shed 0 bases and J shed 4 bases, with 9 bases lying between them. Germline CDR1 and CDR2: GTSNPN and SVGIG (reference sequence). In DNA, the CDR3 is TGTGCCTGGAGTGTAATGGTAGGCACTGAAGCTTTCTTT. It translates to CAWSVMVGTEAFF. Filled out from reference TRBV30 and TRBJ1-1, the complete variable domain reads SQTIHQWPATLVQPVGSPLSLECTVEGTSNPNLYWYRQAAGRGLQLLFYSVGIGQISSEVPQNLSASRPQDRQFILSSKKLLLSDSGFYLCAWSVMVGTEAFFGQGTRLTVV.

The J gene is TRBJ1-6, the V gene TRBV4-3; D remains unclear. The CDR3 spans 13 residues. CDR1 and CDR2 from the germline V gene are LGHNA and YSLEER. V lost 1 base and J 7 bases, leaving 5 bases between the germline ends. The CDR3 DNA follows: TGCGCCAGCAGCCAAGTTAACAATTCACCCCTCCACTTT. This sequence encodes CASSQVNNSPLHF.

This chain links TRBV5-8 with TRBJ1-1, with D possibly matching TRBD1 (6 bases). The ends were cut back, 2 bases at V and 4 bases at J, with 12 bases in the middle. Germline V gene lookup returns CDR1 SGHTS and CDR2 YDEGEE. The length of the CDR3 is 14 residues. Here the CDR3 reads CASSFQGFRTEAFF. Written as DNA, the CDR3 is TGTGCCAGCAGCTTTCAGGGGTTTCGCACTGAAGCTTTCTTT.

This rearrangement joins TRBV19 to TRBJ2-7; possibly TRBD2 for D (6 bases). V dropped 8 bases and J dropped 5 bases, with 19 bases sitting between them. CDR3 length: 14 residues. The germline CDR1 and CDR2 sequences are LNHDA and SQIVND (reference sequence). CDR3 nucleotide sequence: TGTGCCAGTGGGCACGGGGGAGCGGGCAACGAGCAGTACTTC. Its protein product is CASGHGGAGNEQYF.

This clone was counted once. The chain employs TRBV5-5 and TRBJ2-3; TRBD2 matches 8 bases. Looked up from germline, CDR1 is SGHKS and CDR2 is YYEKEE (reference sequence). Trimming cost V 3 bases and J 2 bases; bases outside gene matches: 11. CDR3 size: 17 residues. CDR3 bases: TGTGCCAGCAGCTCCATAGATGCCGGGGGGGACACAGATACGCAGTATTTT. Its protein product is CASSSIDAGGDTDTQYF.

This clone is judged medium-sized. The rearrangement joins TRBV4-3 to TRBJ2-7, with D unclear. Germline-derived CDR1 and CDR2 are LGHNA and YSLEER. The CDR3 totals 13 residues. V shed 4 bases and J shed 1 base, with 8 bases lying between them. CDR3 coding DNA: TGCGCCAGCAGCCGATCAATTTCCTACGAGCAGTACTTC. This encodes CASSRSISYEQYF.

The chain links TRBV2 to TRBJ2-5; TRBD1 or TRBD2 may be the D gene (5 bases each). The CDR3 loop spans 16 amino acids. The V and J ends lost 3 bases and 8 bases respectively, with 22 bases between them. Germline V gene sequence: CDR1 SNHLY, CDR2 FYNNEI. CDR3 bases: TGTGCCAGCAGTGATTTGGGGCTACCGAGGGGTCATACCCAGTACTTC. Translated, it gives CASSDLGLPRGHTQYF.

V is TRBV7-6 and J is TRBJ2-7; D call uncertain. The V end was cut by 1 base, the J end by 2 bases, with 6 bases between. CDR1 and CDR2 from the germline V gene are SGHVS and FNYEAQ. This CDR3 spans 13 amino acids. The chain's CDR3 is CASSLGGTYEQYF. The CDR3 nucleotides are TGTGCCAGCAGCTTAGGGGGTACCTACGAGCAGTACTTC.

The V call is TRBV7-9, the J call TRBJ2-1, with 8 bases aligning to TRBD1. V lost 7 bases, J lost 6 bases, and 8 bases stayed unmatched. This CDR3 is built from 14 residues. The germline CDR1 and CDR2 sequences are SEHNR and FQNEAQ (reference sequence). The DNA of the CDR3 is TGTGCCAGCACCTCTGGACAGGGTGGCAATGAGCAGTTCTTC. It is translated as CASTSGQGGNEQFF. Full variable domain (outside the CDR3, taken from reference TRBV7-9 and TRBJ2-1): DTGVSQNPRHKITKRGQNVTFRCDPISEHNRLYWYRQTLGQGPEFLTYFQNEAQLEKSRLLSDRFSAERPKGSFSTLEIQRTEQGDSAMYLCASTSGQGGNEQFFGPGTRLTVL.

CDR3 region: CASSSWTGGNLEQYF. The CDR3 coding sequence is TGTGCCAGCAGCTCCTGGACAGGGGGTAATTTGGAGCAGTACTTC. The rearrangement joins TRBV7-9 to TRBJ2-7; the match to TRBD1 covers 10 bases. Trimming removed 4 bases from V and 7 bases from J; junction bases left unmatched: 10. Looked up from germline, CDR1 is SEHNR and CDR2 is FQNEAQ (reference sequence). The CDR3 runs to 15 residues.

As to this clone: Other nucleotide sequences from this sample produce the same CDR3. This chain links TRBV5-1 with TRBJ1-5, with D possibly TRBD1 on 6 matching bases. The CDR3 has 14 amino acids. Germline CDR1 and CDR2: SGHRS and YFSETQ. The V gene lost 2 bases and the J gene lost 6 bases, with 12 bases spanning the gap. In DNA, the CDR3 is TGCGCCAGCAGCTTCGCAGGGGAGGGTCAGCCCCAGCATTTT. The encoded protein is CASSFAGEGQPQHF.

This clone was seen once. This rearrangement joins TRBV6-1 to TRBJ1-5; tentatively, D is TRBD1 (5 bases). The CDR3 contains 15 residues. The V and J ends lost 8 bases and 1 base respectively, with 15 bases between them. Germline loops: CDR1 MNHNS, CDR2 SASEGT. The DNA for the CDR3 is TGTGCCAGCTCGGGGGGGAGTTGGAGCAATCAGCCCCAGCATTTT. Amino acids: CASSGGSWSNQPQHF.

The chain combines TRBV5-6 with TRBJ1-2; D is uncertain. CDR1 is SGHDT and CDR2 is YYEEEE in the germline V gene. The CDR3 has 13 amino acids. V gave up 6 bases and J gave up 4 bases, with 13 bases separating them. CDR3 in DNA: TGTGCCAGCATTAGGGCGGATGGCTATGGCTACACCTTC. Protein product: CASIRADGYGYTF.

This chain joins TRBV19 and TRBJ1-5, with D hard to call. The CDR3 runs 14 residues. The germline CDR1 and CDR2 sequences are LNHDA and SQIVND (reference sequence). V lost 7 bases and J 7 bases, leaving 17 bases between the germline ends. DNA for the CDR3: TGTGCCAGTACCTCGGACGGGAGGTGGCAGCCCCAGCATTTT. Protein product: CASTSDGRWQPQHF.

The V call is TRBV5-1, the J call TRBJ1-3; the match to TRBD1 covers 7 bases. CDR1 is SGHRS, CDR2 YFSETQ, per germline. The CDR3 is 14 amino acids. J was trimmed by 4 bases and V by 4 bases; bases with no gene match: 5. As DNA, the CDR3 is TGCGCCAGCAGCGAAGGGACAGCAGGAAACACCATATATTTT. Its translation: CASSEGTAGNTIYF.

The V gene is TRBV6-6, the J gene TRBJ2-6; 7 positions match TRBD1. V dropped 6 bases and J dropped 2; count of bases not matched to a gene: 1. This CDR3 has 14 amino acids. The V gene's germline CDR1 is MNHNY and CDR2 SVGAGI (reference sequence). CDR3 sequence reads: CASRDRAGANVLTF. CDR3 DNA: TGTGCCAGCAGAGACAGGGCTGGGGCCAACGTCCTGACTTTC.

This sequence joins TRBV19 and TRBJ1-4, with 7 bases aligning to TRBD1. The CDR3 contains 15 residues. V lost 6 bases to trimming and J lost 4 bases; unmatched junction nucleotides: 8. Germline assignment: CDR1 LNHDA and CDR2 SQIVND (reference sequence). CDR3 region: CASRSISGGNEKLFF. The CDR3 DNA reads TGTGCCAGTAGATCCATCTCAGGGGGTAATGAAAAACTGTTTTTT.

The V and J genes are TRBV2 and TRBJ2-5, with a tentative D call TRBD2 (6 bases). Germline V gives CDR1 SNHLY, CDR2 FYNNEI. V was cut by 3 bases and J by 4 bases, with 9 bases left in between. This CDR3 is 13 amino acids long. The CDR3 coding sequence is TGTGCCAGCAGTGAGGGAGCGGGAGAGACCCAGTACTTC. The encoded protein is CASSEGAGETQYF.

The chain carries TRBV7-9 and TRBJ2-5, with no clear D. The better agreement between TRBJ2-7 and the DNA end casts doubt on the J call. CDR1 SEHNR and CDR2 FQNEAQ come from the germline V gene (reference sequence). CDR3 length equals 12 residues. The CDR3 DNA reads TGTGCCAGCAGCCCAACCGGGTACGAGCAGTACTTC. This gives the protein CASSPTGYEQYF.